This T cell receptor (beta chain) was recorded in a study of sequential checkpoint blockade in melanoma. The treatment was: randomized to nivolumab then ipilimumab (arm A) or the reverse (arm B). Some clones are missing from TCRdb's copy, which holds only in-frame ones; the method was immunoSEQ multiplex PCR. The sample yields about 17,000 clones, approximately 80% seen once. The V segment lost 1 base and the J segment 5 bases; nucleotides outside the gene matches: 5. The CDR3 runs to 15 residues. Germline lookup yields CDR1 SGHTA and CDR2 FQGNSA. Sequencing was performed on CD8+ T cells sorted from blood (inferred from file names), taken from a patient given nivolumab and ipilimumab in sequence. The chain recombines TRBV7-2 with TRBJ1-5, with 7 positions matching TRBD1. This TCR derives from a human donor with melanoma. DNA for the CDR3: TGTGCCAGCAGCTTAGTTTGGGACAGTTATCAGCCCCAGCATTTT. It translates to CASSLVWDSYQPQHF.